The clone carrying this T cell receptor (beta chain) showed up many times. These data originate in a study of T cells in Graves' hyperthyroidism and ophthalmopathy. V was pared by 0 bases and J by 7 bases, with 13 bases between. Germline V lookup: CDR1 MNHEY, CDR2 SMNVEV (reference sequence). CDR3 length: 14 residues. Diagnostic assessment was based on clinical symptoms, serum thyroxine and TRAb, thyroid ultrasound and orbital computed tomography. Each 10 ml fresh peripheral blood draw supplied the PBMCs. RNA transcripts gave rise to amplified TCR beta CDR3 regions. First-round RT-PCR targeting the TCR CDR3 was performed with the HTBI primer set. TCRdb processed the multiplex PCR reads anew with MiXCR; each CDR3 protein has one entry. The table has 500,000 to 750,000 distinct CDR3 sequences, more than 13% seen once.

The sequenced sample consisted of blood. This chain joins TRBV27 and TRBJ2-7, with D possibly matching TRBD1 (5 bases). The sequence came from a woman aged 18 to 35 with Graves' ophthalmopathy. The CDR3 loop is CASSLSPEPGEQYF. The CDR3 coding sequence is TGTGCCAGCAGTTTATCCCCAGAACCAGGGGAGCAGTACTTC.